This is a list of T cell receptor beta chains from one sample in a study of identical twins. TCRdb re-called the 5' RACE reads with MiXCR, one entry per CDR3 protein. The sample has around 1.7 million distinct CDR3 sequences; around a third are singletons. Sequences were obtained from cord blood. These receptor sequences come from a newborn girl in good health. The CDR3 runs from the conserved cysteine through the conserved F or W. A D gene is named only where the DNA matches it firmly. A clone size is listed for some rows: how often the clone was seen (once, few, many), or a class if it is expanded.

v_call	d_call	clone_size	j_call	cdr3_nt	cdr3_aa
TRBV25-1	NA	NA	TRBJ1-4	TGTGCCAGCAGTGTCTCTCAGGCGGGGCAAGGGAATGAAAAACTGTTTTTT	CASSVSQAGQGNEKLFF
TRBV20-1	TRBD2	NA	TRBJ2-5	TGCAGTGCTGGAAACGACGGCGGGAGGTACCAAGAGACCCAGTACTTC	CSAGNDGGRYQETQYF
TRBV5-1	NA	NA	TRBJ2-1	TGCGCCAGCAGCTTCCACCCTGGAGTGGGGAACAATGAGCAGTTCTTC	CASSFHPGVGNNEQFF
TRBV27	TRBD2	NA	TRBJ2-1	TGTGCCACCTCTCCCCGGGTGGCTAGCGGAACTTACAATGAGCAGTTCTTC	CATSPRVASGTYNEQFF
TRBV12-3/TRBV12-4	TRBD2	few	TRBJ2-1	TGTGCCAGCAGTTTATGGGGAGGGCTTTACAATGAGCAGTTCTTC	CASSLWGGLYNEQFF
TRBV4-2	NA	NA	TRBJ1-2	TGTACCAGCAGCCAAACTAACTATGGCTACACCTTC	CTSSQTNYGYTF
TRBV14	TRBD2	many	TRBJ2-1	TGTGCCAGCAGCCAAAATCGAGTAGCGGGGCGGAATGAGCAGTTCTTC	CASSQNRVAGRNEQFF
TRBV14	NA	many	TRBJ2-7	TGTGCCAGCAGCCGCGGGACCCTATTCTCCTACGAGCAGTACTTC	CASSRGTLFSYEQYF
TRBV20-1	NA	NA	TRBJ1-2	TGCAGTGCTAGAGAGGGGGAGGGCTACACCTTC	CSAREGEGYTF
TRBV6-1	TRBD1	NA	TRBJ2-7	TGTGCCAGCAGTGATCTGGGACAGGCCCCCTACGAGCAGTACTTC	CASSDLGQAPYEQYF
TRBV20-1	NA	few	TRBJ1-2	TGCAGTGCTAGAGATCCACAGGGAATAGCGGATGGCTACACCTTC	CSARDPQGIADGYTF
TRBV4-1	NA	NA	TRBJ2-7	TGCGCCAGCAGCCAAGATTGGACAAGAATCTCCTACGAGCAGTACTTC	CASSQDWTRISYEQYF
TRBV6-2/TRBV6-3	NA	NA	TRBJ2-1	TGTGCCAGCAGTTACTGGCGACTAGGAGGCAATGAGCAGTTCTTC	CASSYWRLGGNEQFF
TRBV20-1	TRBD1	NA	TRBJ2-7	TGCAGTGCTAGAGACGGGGACAGGGGCCCCTACGAGCAGTACTTC	CSARDGDRGPYEQYF
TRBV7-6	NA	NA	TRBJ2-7	TGTGCCAGCAGCCCAGTTGATTTTTCAGGGAAGCGGTACGAGCAGTACTTC	CASSPVDFSGKRYEQYF
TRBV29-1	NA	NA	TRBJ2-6	TGCAGCGTTGGGCCGGGATCCAGCTCTGGGGCCAACGTCCTGACTTTC	CSVGPGSSSGANVLTF
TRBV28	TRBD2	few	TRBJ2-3	TGTGCCAGCAGTCGTCGACTAGCGGGGCTCCACACAGATACGCAGTATTTT	CASSRRLAGLHTDTQYF
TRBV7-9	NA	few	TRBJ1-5	TGTGCCAGCAGCTTAGCAGGGGAGAGTCAGCCCCAGCATTTT	CASSLAGESQPQHF
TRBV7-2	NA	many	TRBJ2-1	TGTGCCAGCAGCCCCACGACAGGTTTCTTCTACAATGAGCAGTTCTTC	CASSPTTGFFYNEQFF
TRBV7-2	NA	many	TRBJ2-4	TGTGCCAGCAGCTTTGGCCGGGCCATTCAGTACTTC	CASSFGRAIQYF
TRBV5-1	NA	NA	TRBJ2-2	TGCGCCAGCAGCCCTAGACAGACCGGGGAGCTGTTTTTT	CASSPRQTGELFF
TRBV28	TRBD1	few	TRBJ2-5	TGTGCCAGCAGCTTTCCCGGGACAGGGGAACAAGAGACCCAGTACTTC	CASSFPGTGEQETQYF
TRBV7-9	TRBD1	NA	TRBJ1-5	TGTGCCAGCAGCTTAGGACAGGGAAATAGCAATCAGCCCCAGCATTTT	CASSLGQGNSNQPQHF
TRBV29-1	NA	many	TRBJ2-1	TGCAGCGTTGACGCGACTAGTCCCACATACAATGAGCAGTTCTTC	CSVDATSPTYNEQFF
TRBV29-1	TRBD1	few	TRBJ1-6	TGCAGCGTCGGGACAGGGACCAATTCACCCCTCCACTTT	CSVGTGTNSPLHF
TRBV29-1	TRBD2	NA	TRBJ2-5	TGCAGCGTTGAGGGTAGCGGGACGCCCCATGAGCAGTACTTC	CSVEGSGTPHEQYF
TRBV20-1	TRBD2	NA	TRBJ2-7	TGCAGTGCTAGAGAGCTAGCGGGACTAGCCTACGAGCAGTACTTC	CSARELAGLAYEQYF
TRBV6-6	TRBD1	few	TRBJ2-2	TGTGCCAGCAGTACCTACAGGGGTGCCGGGGAGCTGTTTTTT	CASSTYRGAGELFF
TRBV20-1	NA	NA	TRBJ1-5	TGCAGTGCTAGGACAATAGCGGGGATTAGCAATCAGCCCCAGCATTTT	CSARTIAGISNQPQHF
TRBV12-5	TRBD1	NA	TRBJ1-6	TGTGCTAGTGGGATACAGGGGGCGAATAATTCACCCCTCCACTTT	CASGIQGANNSPLHF
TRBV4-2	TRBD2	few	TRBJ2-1	TGTGCCAGCAGCCAAGGAGCGGGAGGACCCTACAATGAGCAGTTCTTC	CASSQGAGGPYNEQFF
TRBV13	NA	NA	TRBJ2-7	TGTGCCAGCAAGGTGGGAATCAGCTCCTACAATGAGCAGTACTTC	CASKVGISSYNEQYF
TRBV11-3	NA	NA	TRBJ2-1	TGTGCCAGCAGCCACGGGGGATCCTACAATGAGCGGTTCTTC	CASSHGGSYNERFF
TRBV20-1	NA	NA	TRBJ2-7	TGCAGTGCTAGACCAGGGAGGAAAATGTCCCACGAGCAGTACTTC	CSARPGRKMSHEQYF
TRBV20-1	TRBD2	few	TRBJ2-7	TGCAGTGCTCCCGATTCGAGCGGGGATACCTACGAGCAGTACTTC	CSAPDSSGDTYEQYF
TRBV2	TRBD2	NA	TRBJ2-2	TGTGCCAGCAGTGGAGCTAGCGGCCACGGGGAGCTGTTTTTT	CASSGASGHGELFF
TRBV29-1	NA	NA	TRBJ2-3	TGCAGCGTTGAAGACCCCGGCGCCTCTCGGCCCACAGATACGCAGTATTTT	CSVEDPGASRPTDTQYF
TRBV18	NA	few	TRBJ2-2	TGTGCCAGCTCACCACTGGGGATGAACACCGGGGAGCTGTTTTTT	CASSPLGMNTGELFF
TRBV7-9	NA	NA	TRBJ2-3	TGTGCCAGCAGCCACTACTTGAGCACAGATACGCAGTATTTT	CASSHYLSTDTQYF